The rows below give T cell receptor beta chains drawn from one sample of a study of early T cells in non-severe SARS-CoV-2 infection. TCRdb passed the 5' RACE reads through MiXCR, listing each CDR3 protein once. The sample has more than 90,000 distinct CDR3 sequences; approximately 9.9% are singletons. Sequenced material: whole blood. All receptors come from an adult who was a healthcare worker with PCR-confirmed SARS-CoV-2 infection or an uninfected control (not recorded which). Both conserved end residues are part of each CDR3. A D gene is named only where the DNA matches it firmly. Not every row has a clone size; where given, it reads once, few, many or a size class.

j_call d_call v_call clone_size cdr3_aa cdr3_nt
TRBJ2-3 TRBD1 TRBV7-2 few CASSEYRDRDTDTQYF TGTGCCAGCAGCGAATACCGGGACAGAGACACAGATACGCAGTATTTT
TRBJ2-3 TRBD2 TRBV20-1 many CSSSTSGIWGDTQYF TGCAGTTCGTCGACTAGCGGGATATGGGGGGATACGCAGTATTTT
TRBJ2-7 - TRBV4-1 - CASSQERAFTYEQYF TGCGCCAGCAGCCAAGAGAGGGCCTTTACCTACGAGCAGTACTTC
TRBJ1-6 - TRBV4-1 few CASSQADPPPPIRRHSPLHF TGCGCCAGCAGCCAGGCCGACCCTCCACCCCCCATCAGGAGACATTCACCCCTCCACTTT
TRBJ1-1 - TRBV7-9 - CASSLVIGNTEAFF TGTGCCAGCAGCTTAGTGATCGGGAACACTGAAGCTTTCTTT
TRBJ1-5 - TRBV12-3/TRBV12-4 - CASSYGVNQPQHF TGTGCCAGCAGTTATGGGGTCAATCAGCCCCAGCATTTT
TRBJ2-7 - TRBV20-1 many CSAREAGGPYEQYF TGCAGTGCTAGAGAAGCTGGGGGACCCTACGAGCAGTACTTC
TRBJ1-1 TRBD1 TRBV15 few CATSRGGTGETEAFF TGTGCCACCAGCAGAGGCGGGACAGGGGAGACTGAAGCTTTCTTT
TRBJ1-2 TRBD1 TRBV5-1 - CASSLLGQGYGYTF TGCGCCAGCAGCTTGCTGGGACAGGGGTATGGCTACACCTTC
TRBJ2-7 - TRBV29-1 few CSVEWDRDEQYF TGCAGCGTTGAATGGGACCGGGACGAGCAGTACTTC
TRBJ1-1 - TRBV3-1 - CASSAQTMNTEAFF TGTGCCAGCAGCGCCCAGACCATGAACACTGAAGCTTTCTTT
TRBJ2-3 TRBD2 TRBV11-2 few CASSSTSGGSTDTQYF TGTGCCAGCAGCTCGACTAGCGGGGGGTCAACAGATACGCAGTATTTT
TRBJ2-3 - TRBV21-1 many CASSKDTDTQYF TGTGCCAGCAGCAAAGACACAGATACGCAGTATTTT
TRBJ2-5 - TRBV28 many CASSLWGAGGGTQYF TGTGCCAGCAGTTTGTGGGGGGCCGGAGGCGGGACCCAGTACTTC
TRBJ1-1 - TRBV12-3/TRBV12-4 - CASSFRRDEAFF TGTGCCAGCAGTTTCAGACGGGATGAAGCTTTCTTT
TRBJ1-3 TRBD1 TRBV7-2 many CASRFTGTGHLGNTIYF TGTGCCAGCAGGTTCACCGGGACAGGCCATCTTGGAAACACCATATATTTT
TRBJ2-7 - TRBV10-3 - CAISDPPAGGYKGQYF TGTGCCATCAGTGATCCCCCGGCCGGGGGCTATAAGGGGCAGTACTTC
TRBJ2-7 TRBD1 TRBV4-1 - CASSQWTGTYEQYF TGCGCCAGCAGCCAGTGGACAGGTACCTACGAGCAGTACTTC
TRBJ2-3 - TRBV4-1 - CASSQVGVRVKSTDTQYF TGCGCCAGCAGCCAAGTGGGGGTCCGGGTGAAAAGCACAGATACGCAGTATTTT
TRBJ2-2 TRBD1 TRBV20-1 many CSLQGGGGTGELFF TGCAGCCTACAGGGGGGCGGTGGCACCGGGGAGCTGTTTTTT
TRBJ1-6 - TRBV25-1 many CASSVTGGSSLHF TGTGCCAGCAGTGTAACCGGGGGTTCGTCCCTCCACTTT
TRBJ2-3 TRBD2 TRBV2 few CASSEIAGEPDTQYF TGTGCCAGCAGTGAAATAGCGGGGGAACCAGATACGCAGTATTTT
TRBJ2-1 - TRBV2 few CASSPQGIRNDNEQFF TGTGCCAGCAGTCCCCAAGGTATTAGAAACGACAATGAGCAGTTCTTC
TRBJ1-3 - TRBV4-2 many CASSQDQDTSGNTIYF TGTGCCAGCAGCCAAGATCAGGATACCTCTGGAAACACCATATATTTT
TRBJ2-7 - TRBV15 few CATSTFAGSYEQYF TGTGCCACCAGCACTTTCGCAGGGTCCTACGAGCAGTACTTC
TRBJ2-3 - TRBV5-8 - CASSLYSTDTQYF TGTGCCAGCAGCTTGTATAGCACAGATACGCAGTATTTT
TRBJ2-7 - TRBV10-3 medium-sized CATAGGSYEQYF TGTGCCACCGCCGGCGGGTCCTACGAGCAGTACTTC
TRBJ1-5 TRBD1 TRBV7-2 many CASSLITGDYSNQPQHF TGTGCCAGCAGCCTTATAACAGGGGATTATAGCAATCAGCCCCAGCATTTT
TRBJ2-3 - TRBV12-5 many CASGLVPSGTESTDTQYF TGTGCTAGTGGTTTGGTACCATCAGGGACGGAAAGCACAGATACGCAGTATTTT
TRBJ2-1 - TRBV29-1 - CSDKWGENEQFF TGCAGCGACAAGTGGGGGGAGAATGAGCAGTTCTTC
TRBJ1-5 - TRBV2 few CASIRDRDNQPQHF TGTGCCAGCATTAGAGACAGAGACAATCAGCCCCAGCATTTT
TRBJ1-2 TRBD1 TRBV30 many CAWARQGLGYGYTF TGTGCCTGGGCCCGACAGGGGCTTGGCTATGGCTACACCTTC